This section outlines one T cell receptor beta chain sequence together with its context. The antigen is unknown. The germline gives CDR1 MDHEN, CDR2 SYDVKM. This CDR3 has 16 residues. Trimming removed 5 bases at V and 0 bases at J, with 16 bases between. This sample is drawn from a study of T cell responses to AZD1222 COVID-19 vaccine. Study summary: Second doses were pooled across both intervals (about 4 or about 12 weeks).

Repertoires were generated with immunoSEQ multiplex PCR, while TCRdb's copy carries only in-frame clones and drops some. This sample has roughly 120,000 clones, with approximately 83% found just once. Broader study findings: Seropositive at baseline were only a handful of AZD1222 recipients. Sampling that yielded the repertoires occurred only after the peak T cell response. Unmutated variant regions reportedly attract nearly half of all spike-specific TCRs.

Sequencing used peripheral blood, obtained on day 0 of AZD1222 vaccination. The source of this sequence is an adult in good health. J is TRBJ1-2 and V is TRBV28; TRBD1 might be the D (6 bases). Here the CDR3 reads CASSLEGGFTNYGYTF. The CDR3 nucleotides are TGTGCCAGCAGTCTGGAGGGGGGGTTCACTAACTATGGCTACACCTTC.